This T cell receptor beta chain is from a study of OX40 agonist ivuxolimab in advanced cancers. Study-wide context: The dose-escalation group included hepatocellular carcinoma, melanoma, renal cell carcinoma and head and neck cancer.

The CDR3 contains 17 residues. Germline-derived CDR1 and CDR2 are SGHAT and FQNNGV. V lost 2 bases to trimming and J lost 2 bases, with 19 bases between them. Repertoires were generated with immunoSEQ multiplex PCR, while TCRdb's copy carries only in-frame clones and drops some. Here the sample spans over 70,000 clones, 85% to 90% being singletons. Sequenced here: CD4+ or CD8+ T cells sorted from blood, sampled in a trial of the OX40 agonist ivuxolimab. The sequence came from an adult with an advanced solid tumor such as melanoma, head and neck, liver or kidney cancer. The gene calls are TRBV11-2 and TRBJ2-7; D possibly corresponds to TRBD2 (6 bases). CDR3 sequence (DNA): TGTGCCAGCAGCTTATTACCTCCCGGGGAGGACGCCTACGAGCAGTACTTC. It is translated as CASSLLPPGEDAYEQYF.